Below are 25 T cell receptor beta chains sequenced from a single sample in a study of cytomegalovirus exposure and HLA in healthy donors. Here immunoSEQ multiplex PCR was the method, and the copy in TCRdb shows in-frame clones only, minus some. In the table there are 110,000 or so clones, roughly nine tenths of which are singletons. The sequencing sample was made of PBMCs. The source is a man aged 18-30 years in good health and CMV-seropositive.

This clone has only one observation. The chain carries TRBV11-1 and TRBJ2-7, with D possibly being TRBD2 (6 bases). Germline V gives CDR1 SGHAT, CDR2 FQDESV (reference sequence). The CDR3 runs to 14 residues. The V end lost 10 bases, the J end lost 7 bases, and 23 bases lay between the germline ends. In DNA, the CDR3 is TGTGCCAACAAAAACGTGGGAGGAGTGGATGAGCAGTACTTC. Translating gives CANKNVGGVDEQYF. Full variable domain (missing parts from reference TRBV11-1 and TRBJ2-7): EAEVAQSPRYKITEKSQAVAFWCDPISGHATLYWYRQILGQGPELLVQFQDESVVDDSQLPKDRFSAERLKGVDSTLKIQPAELGDSAMYLCANKNVGGVDEQYFGPGTRLTVT.

The chain is built from TRBV2 and TRBJ1-4; the match to TRBD1 covers 10 bases. Germline V gene sequence: CDR1 SNHLY, CDR2 FYNNEI. V lost 7 bases and J lost 4; bases outside the gene matches: 9. This CDR3 spans 16 amino acids. The CDR3 DNA reads TGTGCCAGCACTCTCGACAGGGGGCCGTATAATGAAAAACTGTTTTTT. It is translated as CASTLDRGPYNEKLFF.

The chain combines TRBV4-3 with TRBJ1-6; D call uncertain. This CDR3 comprises 13 residues. Germline CDR1 reads LGHNA; CDR2 reads YSLEER. The V gene lost 2 bases and the J gene lost 9 bases, with 8 bases spanning the gap. The CDR3 region is CASSQNEGSPLHF. The CDR3 DNA follows: TGCGCCAGCAGCCAAAATGAGGGTTCACCCCTCCACTTT.

The V call is TRBV6-5, the J call TRBJ2-5; 9 nucleotides align to TRBD1. Looked up from germline, CDR1 is MNHEY and CDR2 is SVGAGI. The ends lost 5 bases at V and 5 bases at J; junction bases unmatched: 6. The CDR3 consists of 14 residues. The CDR3 DNA sequence: TGTGCCAGCAGTGATAACAGGGGGCGGGAGACCCAGTACTTC. Protein product: CASSDNRGRETQYF.

This chain links TRBV19 with TRBJ2-1, with 13 bases aligning to TRBD2. CDR1 is LNHDA, CDR2 SQIVND, per germline (reference sequence). The ends lost 4 bases at V and 4 bases at J; junction bases unmatched: 1. The CDR3 is 15 residues long. The chain's CDR3 is CASSRLAGGYNEQFF. CDR3 coding DNA: TGTGCCAGTAGTAGACTAGCGGGGGGTTACAATGAGCAGTTCTTC.

The CDR3 DNA sequence: TGTGCCAGCCGCTGGGTGACAGGGGGCCTCGGGGAGCTGTTTTTT. Its protein is CASRWVTGGLGELFF. This chain links TRBV7-9 with TRBJ2-2; the match to TRBD1 covers 10 bases. Germline V lookup: CDR1 SEHNR, CDR2 FQNEAQ (reference sequence). The J segment lost 7 bases and the V segment lost 8 bases, leaving 10 bases of the junction unmatched. The CDR3 covers 15 residues.

The V and J genes are TRBV6-5 and TRBJ2-1, with TRBD1 identical over 9 bases. The CDR3 runs 16 residues. Germline trimming cut 1 base from V and 2 bases from J; bases unmatched to any gene: 3. Germline V gene lookup returns CDR1 MNHEY and CDR2 SVGAGI. CDR3 sequence: CASSYCRDRAYNEQFF. The CDR3 nucleotides are TGTGCCAGCAGTTACTGTCGGGACAGGGCCTACAATGAGCAGTTCTTC.

The chain employs TRBV28 and TRBJ1-1; D may be TRBD1 (6 bases). Germline values: CDR1 MDHEN, CDR2 SYDVKM. The ends were cut back, 11 bases at V and 0 bases at J, with 13 bases in the middle. The CDR3 runs 13 residues. CDR3 nucleotides: TGTGCCGGCAAGACAGGACTGAACACTGAAGCTTTCTTT. Amino acid sequence: CAGKTGLNTEAFF.

V usage is TRBV7-2 and J usage is TRBJ1-4; no clear D gene. Germline CDR1 SGHTA, CDR2 FQGNSA. The CDR3 spans 15 residues. Trimming took off 4 bases at V and 4 bases at J, with 13 bases between the two ends. CDR3 region: CASSSDSPLNEKLFF. The CDR3 nucleotides read TGTGCCAGCAGCTCCGACTCTCCCCTTAATGAAAAACTGTTTTTT.

This rearrangement joins TRBV28 to TRBJ1-6, with 7 positions matching TRBD1. The V gene's germline CDR1 is MDHEN and CDR2 SYDVKM. Trimming at V came to 6 bases and at J to 7 bases, leaving 3 bases not matched to a gene. This CDR3 spans 13 amino acids. CDR3 in DNA: TGTGCCAGCAGGGACAGGATGAATTCACCCCTCCACTTT. It codes for CASRDRMNSPLHF.

The chain has TRBV7-8 and TRBJ2-7; D is possibly TRBD1 (5 bases). The V gene lost 2 bases and the J gene lost 6 bases, with 14 bases spanning the gap. CDR1 is SGHVS and CDR2 is FQNEAQ in the germline V gene. The CDR3 is made up of 14 amino acids. Here the CDR3 DNA reads TGTGCCAGCAGCTTATCAGGGAATCCCTCCGAGCAGTACTTC. It translates to CASSLSGNPSEQYF.

V usage is TRBV5-1 and J usage is TRBJ2-7; 10 bases fit TRBD1. Germline trimming cut 5 bases from V and 6 bases from J; bases unmatched to any gene: 5. Germline CDR1 SGHRS, CDR2 YFSETQ. This CDR3 spans 13 amino acids. The DNA of the CDR3 is TGCGCCAGCAGATCGACAGGGGGCCTCGAGCAGTACTTC. Translating it yields CASRSTGGLEQYF.

The rearrangement links TRBV7-9 to TRBJ2-3; TRBD1 aligns across 7 bases. Germline loops: CDR1 SEHNR, CDR2 FQNEAQ (reference sequence). Germline trimming cut 1 base from V and 2 bases from J; bases unmatched to any gene: 6. This CDR3 is built from 16 residues. The CDR3 protein is CASSLGAGGITDTQYF. CDR3 DNA: TGTGCCAGCAGCTTAGGAGCAGGGGGTATCACAGATACGCAGTATTTT.

V and J are TRBV7-6 and TRBJ1-2; D is undetermined. The germline V gene encodes CDR1 SGHVS and CDR2 FNYEAQ. V was clipped by 5 bases and J by 0 bases, with 13 bases between them. The CDR3 is made up of 15 amino acids. As DNA, the CDR3 is TGTGCCAGCAGCCCTAGATCCGGGACTAACTATGGCTACACCTTC. Protein: CASSPRSGTNYGYTF.

V gene TRBV2 combines with J gene TRBJ2-5; 7 nucleotides agree with TRBD1. CDR1 is SNHLY, CDR2 FYNNEI, per germline. V lost 4 bases, J lost 5 bases, and 7 bases stayed unmatched. This CDR3 has 14 amino acids. The CDR3 here is CASSALQGLETQYF. CDR3 nucleotides: TGTGCCAGCAGTGCACTACAGGGGTTGGAGACCCAGTACTTC.

The CDR3 bases are TGTGCCAGCAGCCCCCCGTCGGGTGTCACCCAGTACTTC. It yields the protein CASSPPSGVTQYF. The genes are TRBV7-2 and TRBJ2-5; D is undetermined. The CDR3 covers 13 residues. Trimming took 5 bases from V and 8 from J, leaving 15 bases between them. CDR1 and CDR2 from the germline V gene are SGHTA and FQGNSA.

The rearrangement joins TRBV19 to TRBJ2-1, with 9 bases identical to TRBD1. Per the germline V gene, CDR1 is LNHDA and CDR2 is SQIVND (reference sequence). This CDR3 is 15 amino acids long. With 4 bases clipped from V and 7 bases from J, the junction kept 8 bases outside the gene matches. CDR3 loop: CASSKPGQGENEQFF. CDR3 bases: TGTGCCAGTAGTAAACCGGGACAGGGAGAGAATGAGCAGTTCTTC.

The chain couples TRBV2 to TRBJ2-7, with 8 nucleotides matching TRBD2. Losses at the gene ends were 5 bases for V and 1 base for J; bases not matched to a gene: 13. The CDR3 spans 17 residues. The germline V gene has CDR1 SNHLY and CDR2 FYNNEI. The CDR3 DNA reads as TGTGCCAGCAGTTCGGGGGGGCCTGGAAGATCGTCCTACGAGCAGTACTTC. Translated, it gives CASSSGGPGRSSYEQYF.

The chain carries TRBV6-5 and TRBJ2-3; 7 nucleotides align to TRBD1. The CDR3 is made up of 15 amino acids. V dropped 2 bases and J dropped 1; count of bases not matched to a gene: 3. The germline gives CDR1 MNHEY, CDR2 SVGAGI. The DNA for the CDR3 is TGTGCCAGCAGTTACAGAGGACAGGGCACAGATACGCAGTATTTT. Its protein is CASSYRGQGTDTQYF.

The chain uses TRBV12-5 and TRBJ1-2; TRBD1 aligns across 10 bases. CDR3 length: 16 amino acids. Germline CDR1 reads LGHNT; CDR2 reads FRNRAP. The V gene end was trimmed by 5 bases and the J gene end by 3 bases; junction bases not matched to a gene: 9. In DNA form, the CDR3 reads TGTGCTAGTGGTAGCTCCCGGGACAGGGGATACTATGGCTACACCTTC. The encoded protein is CASGSSRDRGYYGYTF. Looking up the rest from reference TRBV12-5 and TRBJ1-2 gives the full variable domain: DARVTQTPRHKVTEMGQEVTMRCQPILGHNTVFWYRQTMMQGLELLAYFRNRAPLDDSGMPKDRFSAEMPDATLATLKIQPSEPRDSAVYFCASGSSRDRGYYGYTFGSGTRLTVV.

A single count supports this clone. V is TRBV29-1 and J is TRBJ2-5; no clear D gene. CDR1 and CDR2 from the germline V gene are SQVTM and ANQGSEA. V lost 3 bases and J 1 base, leaving 6 bases between the germline ends. The CDR3 spans 12 residues. The chain's CDR3 is CSVDQFQETQYF. Written as DNA, the CDR3 is TGCAGCGTTGACCAGTTCCAAGAGACCCAGTACTTC.

V usage is TRBV9 and J usage is TRBJ2-1, with 7 bases fitting TRBD1. The CDR3 covers 19 residues. Germline V CDR1 and CDR2: SGDLS, YYNGEE. After removal of 4 bases from V and 0 bases from J, the junction contained 16 bases not matched to a gene. CDR3: CASSPTPYRGSPSYNEQFF. DNA for the CDR3: TGTGCCAGCAGCCCGACCCCGTACAGGGGATCACCCTCCTACAATGAGCAGTTCTTC.

This clone has only one observation. Written as DNA, the CDR3 is TGTGCCAGCAGTGTCGGCGGGGCTGGCACAGATACGCAGTATTTT. Its protein product is CASSVGGAGTDTQYF. The gene calls are TRBV25-1 and TRBJ2-3, with D perhaps matching TRBD2 (6 bases). CDR1 and CDR2 from the germline V gene are MGHDK and SYGVNS. The CDR3 spans 15 residues. Trimming cost V 4 bases and J 1 base, with 12 bases left between them. The variable domain in full, completed from reference TRBV25-1 and TRBJ2-3, reads EADIYQTPRYLVIGTGKKITLECSQTMGHDKMYWYQQDPGMELHLIHYSYGVNSTEKGDLSSESTVSRIRTEHFPLTLESARPSHTSQYLCASSVGGAGTDTQYFGPGTRLTVL.

The chain carries TRBV6-1 and TRBJ1-2; 10 bases fit TRBD1. Germline lookup yields CDR1 MNHNS and CDR2 SASEGT. The CDR3 is 14 residues long. V lost 3 bases, J lost 7 bases, and 5 bases stayed unmatched. The CDR3, as DNA: TGTGCCAGCAGTGAGACAGGGGGCTTTTCTGGCTACACCTTC. Translated, it gives CASSETGGFSGYTF.

The genes are TRBV12-5 and TRBJ2-2; D gene unclear. Germline V gives CDR1 LGHNT, CDR2 FRNRAP. Trimming removed 6 bases from V and 6 bases from J, with 8 bases in between. The CDR3 runs to 12 residues. The CDR3: CASGPSAGELFF. For the CDR3, the DNA is TGTGCTAGTGGCCCCTCTGCCGGGGAGCTGTTTTTT.